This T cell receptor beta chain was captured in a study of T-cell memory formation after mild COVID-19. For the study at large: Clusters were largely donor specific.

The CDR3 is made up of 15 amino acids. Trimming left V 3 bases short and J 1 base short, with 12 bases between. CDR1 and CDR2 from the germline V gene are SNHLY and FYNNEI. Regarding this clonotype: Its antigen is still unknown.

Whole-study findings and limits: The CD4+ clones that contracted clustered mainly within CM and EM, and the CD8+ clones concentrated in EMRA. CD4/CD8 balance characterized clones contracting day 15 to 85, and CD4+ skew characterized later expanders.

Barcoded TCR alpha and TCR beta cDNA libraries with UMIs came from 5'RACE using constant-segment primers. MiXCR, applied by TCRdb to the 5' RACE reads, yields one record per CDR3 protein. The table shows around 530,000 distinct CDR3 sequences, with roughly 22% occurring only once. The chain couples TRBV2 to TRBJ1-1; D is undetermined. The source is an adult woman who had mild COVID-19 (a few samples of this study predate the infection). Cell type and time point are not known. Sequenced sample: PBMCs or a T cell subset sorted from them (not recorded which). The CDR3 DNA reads TGTGCCAGCAGTGACTGGCCTGACTCGAACACTGAAGCTTTCTTT. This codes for CASSDWPDSNTEAFF.